This TCR beta chain was sequenced during a study of blood T cells in healthy people across ages. The CDR3 extends over 14 amino acids. Between the trimmed V and J ends, which lost 4 bases and 1 base, there was a span of 11 bases. Germline V gene lookup returns CDR1 SGHRS and CDR2 YFSETQ. Researchers report isolating at least 7 million PBMCs per sample. Next came a second PCR, run for roughly 7 to 12 cycles, which used a sample-barcoded 5' primer along with a J-beta primer mix. MiXCR, applied by TCRdb to the 5' RACE reads, yields one record per CDR3 protein. The sample yields about 640,000 distinct CDR3 sequences, 58% seen once.

The source material was blood. This TCR was sampled from a man between 60 and 70 years old in good health. The gene calls are TRBV5-1 and TRBJ1-1; D is undetermined. CDR3: CASSRQEGNTEAFF. Here the CDR3 DNA reads TGCGCCAGCAGCCGGCAGGAGGGGAACACTGAAGCTTTCTTT. Based on the CDR3 plus reference TRBV5-1 and TRBJ1-1, the full variable domain is KAGVTQTPRYLIKTRGQQVTLSCSPISGHRSVSWYQQTPGQGLQFLFEYFSETQRNKGNFPGRFSGRQFSNSRSEMNVSTLELGDSALYLCASSRQEGNTEAFFGQGTRLTVV.